What follows are 25 T cell receptor beta chains derived from one specimen sequenced in a study of T-cell reconstitution after alpha-beta-depleted transplantation in children. Unique molecular identifiers were built into the TCRbeta library. One entry per CDR3 protein results from TCRdb running MiXCR on the PCR reads. Of around 60,000 distinct CDR3 sequences detected, around 40% appear once; the ten largest clones hold around 98%. Sequencing was performed on PBMCs, mostly from graft donor cells, taken 360 days after TCRalphabeta/CD19-depleted stem cell transplant. Source of these receptors: a male patient between 5 and 17 years old who had a stem cell transplant for acute lymphoblastic leukemia, so the T cells may come from the graft donor.

CDR3 coding DNA: TGTGCCAGCACTCAGAGTCTAGCGGAAGAGACCCAGTACTTC. Translating it yields CASTQSLAEETQYF. The rearrangement links TRBV5-5 to TRBJ2-5; TRBD2 aligns across 7 bases. This CDR3 spans 14 amino acids. Trimming removed 6 bases from V and 3 bases from J; junction bases left unmatched: 8. Germline-derived CDR1 and CDR2 are SGHKS and YYEKEE (reference sequence).

Written as DNA, the CDR3 is TGTGCCAGCAGCCTAATGGAGGACCCCTACGAGCAGTACTTC. Encoded protein: CASSLMEDPYEQYF. The chain links TRBV7-6 to TRBJ2-7, with a tentative D call TRBD2 (5 bases). The germline gives CDR1 SGHVS, CDR2 FNYEAQ. V lost 5 bases and J lost 2, with 13 bases in between. CDR3 length equals 14 residues.

The V gene is TRBV28, the J gene TRBJ2-6, with D hard to call. Germline loops: CDR1 MDHEN, CDR2 SYDVKM. Deletions cut 4 bases from V and 0 bases from J, with 16 bases between. The CDR3 loop spans 18 amino acids. In DNA, the CDR3 is TGTGCCAGCAGTTCCTCCCCTGGCACTTCCTCTGGGGCCAACGTCCTGACTTTC. Its translation: CASSSSPGTSSGANVLTF. Combining the CDR3 with reference TRBV28 and TRBJ2-6 gives the whole variable domain DVKVTQSSRYLVKRTGEKVFLECVQDMDHENMFWYRQDPGLGLRLIYFSYDVKMKEKGDIPEGYSVSREKKERFSLILESASTNQTSMYLCASSSSPGTSSGANVLTFGAGSRLTVL.

This chain links TRBV28 with TRBJ2-3; D could derive from TRBD1 or TRBD2 (5 bases each). Per the germline V gene, CDR1 is MDHEN and CDR2 is SYDVKM. The germline V and J ends were trimmed by 5 bases and 0 bases, with 12 bases remaining between them. The CDR3 runs to 15 residues. The chain's CDR3 is CASSPGRTSTDTQYF. CDR3 DNA: TGTGCCAGCAGTCCGGGACGGACTAGCACAGATACGCAGTATTTT.

The rearrangement links TRBV5-1 to TRBJ2-2, with D possibly called TRBD1 or TRBD2 (5 bases each). The CDR3 length is 15 residues. V was cut by 10 bases and J by 4 bases, with 20 bases left in between. The V gene's germline CDR1 is SGHRS and CDR2 YFSETQ. CDR3 in DNA: TGCGCCTGCCGGACGGAATTGGGACCCACCGGGGAGCTGTTTTTT. It encodes CACRTELGPTGELFF.

This clonotype turned up a few times. V and J are TRBV11-2 and TRBJ1-5; D is uncertain. V gave up 8 bases and J gave up 7 bases, with 15 bases separating them. Germline V gene data show CDR1 as SGHAT and CDR2 as FQNNGV. The CDR3 consists of 13 residues. CDR3 sequence: CASLGRADQPQHF. The CDR3 DNA reads TGTGCCAGCTTGGGGAGGGCGGACCAGCCCCAGCATTTT. The full variable domain, with the rest looked up from reference TRBV11-2 and TRBJ1-5, is EAGVAQSPRYKIIEKRQSVAFWCNPISGHATLYWYQQILGQGPKLLIQFQNNGVVDDSQLPKDRFSAERLKGVDSTLKIQPAKLEDSAVYLCASLGRADQPQHFGDGTRLSIL.

Only a few counts were recorded for this clonotype. V usage is TRBV7-2 and J usage is TRBJ2-1, with 9 bases aligning to TRBD2. CDR1 and CDR2 from the germline V gene are SGHTA and FQGNSA. The CDR3 runs to 14 residues. Trimming at V came to 0 bases and at J to 8 bases, leaving 2 bases not matched to a gene. CDR3 sequence reads: CASSLASGSYEQFF. CDR3 sequence (DNA): TGTGCCAGCAGCTTAGCTAGCGGGAGCTATGAGCAGTTCTTC.

This chain uses TRBV5-1 with TRBJ2-1; the match to TRBD2 covers 8 bases. Looked up from germline, CDR1 is SGHRS and CDR2 is YFSETQ. The CDR3 loop spans 15 amino acids. J was trimmed by 4 bases and V by 4 bases; bases with no gene match: 7. The CDR3 DNA reads TGCGCCAGCAGCGTGACTAGCGATGGTTACAATGAGCAGTTCTTC. This encodes CASSVTSDGYNEQFF.

The chain employs TRBV7-6 and TRBJ2-7; 13 bases align to TRBD2. CDR3 size: 17 residues. Losses at the gene ends were 5 bases for V and 5 bases for J; bases not matched to a gene: 12. CDR1 is SGHVS, CDR2 FNYEAQ, per germline. The CDR3 DNA is TGTGCCAGCAGCCCTAGGACTAGCGGGAGAAGAAGGGACGAGCAGTACTTC. It codes for CASSPRTSGRRRDEQYF.

The CDR3 DNA sequence: TGTGCCAGCAGCGCGTCCGGGACTCCACGAGAGACCCAGTACTTC. Protein sequence: CASSASGTPRETQYF. The chain links TRBV9 to TRBJ2-5; D might be TRBD2 (6 bases). V was cut by 3 bases and J by 4 bases, with 16 bases left in between. In germline, CDR1 is SGDLS, CDR2 YYNGEE. The CDR3 is made up of 15 amino acids. Full variable domain (rest looked up from reference TRBV9 and TRBJ2-5): DSGVTQTPKHLITATGQRVTLRCSPRSGDLSVYWYQQSLDQGLQFLIQYYNGEERAKGNILERFSAQQFPDLHSELNLSSLELGDSALYFCASSASGTPRETQYFGPGTRLLVL.

This clonotype was seen a few times. This chain joins TRBV5-1 and TRBJ2-1; TRBD1 matches 9 bases. Germline V gene data show CDR1 as SGHRS and CDR2 as YFSETQ. This CDR3 contains 14 residues. V dropped 5 bases and J dropped 7; count of bases not matched to a gene: 7. CDR3 sequence reads: CASSRDREVNEQFF. CDR3 coding DNA: TGCGCCAGCAGTCGGGACAGGGAGGTGAATGAGCAGTTCTTC. The variable domain in full, completed from reference TRBV5-1 and TRBJ2-1, reads KAGVTQTPRYLIKTRGQQVTLSCSPISGHRSVSWYQQTPGQGLQFLFEYFSETQRNKGNFPGRFSGRQFSNSRSEMNVSTLELGDSALYLCASSRDREVNEQFFGPGTRLTVL.

The chain links TRBV20-1 to TRBJ2-5; D might be TRBD2 (5 bases). Trimming stripped 0 bases from V and 4 bases from J, with 12 bases between. This CDR3 has 14 amino acids. CDR1 and CDR2 from the germline V gene are DFQATT and SNEGSKA (reference sequence). The DNA of the CDR3 is TGCAGTGCTAGAGAGGACTCGGCGAGAGAGACCCAGTACTTC. It codes for CSAREDSARETQYF.

CDR3 DNA: TGTGCCAGCTCCCCCCGACCTGAAGCTTTCTTT. The encoded protein is CASSPRPEAFF. The genes are TRBV7-9 and TRBJ1-1; D is unclear. This CDR3 is built from 11 residues. Germline loops: CDR1 SEHNR, CDR2 FQNEAQ (reference sequence). V shed 8 bases and J shed 6 bases, with 10 bases lying between them.

This chain links TRBV6-2 or TRBV6-3 with TRBJ1-1; a weak D match, TRBD1 (5 bases). The CDR3 length is 13 residues. Germline values: CDR1 MNHEY, CDR2 SVGEGT. Trimming took off 6 bases at V and 6 bases at J, with 14 bases between the two ends. CDR3 loop: CASSLAGPPEAFF. CDR3 nucleotide sequence: TGTGCCAGCAGCCTCGCAGGGCCCCCTGAAGCTTTCTTT.

The chain uses TRBV5-1 and TRBJ2-2, with TRBD2 identical over 8 bases. CDR1 and CDR2 (germline): SGHRS, YFSETQ. The CDR3 is 14 amino acids. V gave up 2 bases and J gave up 4 bases; unmatched junction bases: 1. CDR3 bases: TGCGCCAGCAGCTTTAGCGGGGCCACCGGGGAGCTGTTTTTT. Translated, it gives CASSFSGATGELFF.

This clonotype was seen repeatedly, ten times or more. V gene TRBV4-2 combines with J gene TRBJ2-7, with 9 bases fitting TRBD2. This CDR3 contains 16 residues. Germline values: CDR1 LGHNA, CDR2 YNFKEQ. With 1 base clipped from V and 4 bases from J, the junction kept 8 bases outside the gene matches. CDR3 DNA: TGTGCCAGCAGCCAAGTTGTACGCGGGGGGGAATACGAGCAGTACTTC. It is translated as CASSQVVRGGEYEQYF.

The rearrangement links TRBV12-3 or TRBV12-4 to TRBJ1-2, with D tentatively TRBD1 (5 bases). The CDR3 is 13 residues long. The ends were cut back, 3 bases at V and 4 bases at J, with 9 bases in the middle. CDR3 region: CASSFAGPYGYTF. Here the CDR3 DNA reads TGTGCCAGCAGTTTCGCGGGACCCTATGGCTACACCTTC.

A few counts support this clonotype. V usage is TRBV7-6 and J usage is TRBJ2-1; D ambiguous. CDR1 and CDR2 (germline): SGHVS, FNYEAQ. V was cut by 0 bases and J by 0 bases, with 9 bases left in between. The CDR3 length is 16 residues. CDR3 residues: CASSLAPASSYNEQFF. The CDR3, as DNA: TGTGCCAGCAGCTTAGCCCCGGCTAGCTCCTACAATGAGCAGTTCTTC. The full variable domain, completed using reference TRBV7-6 and TRBJ2-1, is GAGVSQSPRYKVTKRGQDVALRCDPISGHVSLYWYRQALGQGPEFLTYFNYEAQQDKSGLPNDRFSAERPEGSISTLTIQRTEQRDSAMYRCASSLAPASSYNEQFFGPGTRLTVL.

The chain is built from TRBV6-1 and TRBJ2-6; D is ambiguous. The germline CDR1 and CDR2 sequences are MNHNS and SASEGT. CDR3 length equals 14 residues. The V gene lost 7 bases and the J gene lost 4 bases, with 11 bases spanning the gap. The CDR3: CASTSGSGANVLTF. DNA of the CDR3: TGTGCCAGCACCTCAGGTTCAGGGGCCAACGTCCTGACTTTC.

The chain links TRBV28 to TRBJ2-4; 10 bases fit TRBD1. V lost 10 bases, J lost 5 bases, and 8 bases stayed unmatched. In germline, CDR1 is MDHEN, CDR2 SYDVKM. This CDR3 is built from 14 residues. The CDR3 spells CATLEDRGENIQYF. As DNA, the CDR3 is TGTGCCACACTCGAGGACAGGGGGGAAAACATTCAGTACTTC. Full variable domain (rest looked up from reference TRBV28 and TRBJ2-4): DVKVTQSSRYLVKRTGEKVFLECVQDMDHENMFWYRQDPGLGLRLIYFSYDVKMKEKGDIPEGYSVSREKKERFSLILESASTNQTSMYLCATLEDRGENIQYFGAGTRLSVL.

The CDR3 spells CASSLDQNTGELFF. As DNA, the CDR3 is TGTGCCAGCAGCTTAGATCAGAACACCGGGGAGCTGTTTTTT. The chain couples TRBV7-6 to TRBJ2-2; D remains unclear. Germline loops: CDR1 SGHVS, CDR2 FNYEAQ. CDR3 length equals 14 residues. The V gene lost 1 base and the J gene lost 1 base, with 4 bases spanning the gap. Full variable domain (rest looked up from reference TRBV7-6 and TRBJ2-2): GAGVSQSPRYKVTKRGQDVALRCDPISGHVSLYWYRQALGQGPEFLTYFNYEAQQDKSGLPNDRFSAERPEGSISTLTIQRTEQRDSAMYRCASSLDQNTGELFFGEGSRLTVL.

V usage is TRBV29-1 and J usage is TRBJ2-1; maybe TRBD2 (6 bases). The CDR3 sequence is 15 residues long. Trimming pared 1 base from V and 5 bases from J, leaving 15 bases between. Germline V lookup: CDR1 SQVTM, CDR2 ANQGSEA. The CDR3 spells CSVEGGLAYHNEQFF. The DNA for the CDR3 is TGCAGCGTTGAAGGGGGTCTAGCGTACCACAATGAGCAGTTCTTC.

In its sample, this clonotype was seen a few times. The chain recombines TRBV7-3 with TRBJ2-1, with D unclear. The germline V gene has CDR1 SGHTA and CDR2 FQGTGA. Trimming removed 5 bases from V and 8 bases from J, with 10 bases in between. CDR3 length equals 12 residues. The CDR3 sequence: CASSILGDEQFF. Here the CDR3 DNA reads TGTGCCAGCAGCATCCTAGGCGATGAGCAGTTCTTC.

This clonotype was counted a few times. This sequence joins TRBV12-3 or TRBV12-4 and TRBJ2-1; the match to TRBD1 covers 7 bases. Unmatched junction bases numbered 7, after V lost 5 bases and J lost 0 bases. This CDR3 spans 16 amino acids. The CDR3 is CASSETGRSSYNEQFF. DNA for the CDR3: TGTGCCAGCAGTGAGACAGGGCGCAGCTCCTACAATGAGCAGTTCTTC.

The chain has TRBV20-1 and TRBJ2-5; D is uncertain. V was clipped by 5 bases and J by 2 bases, with 15 bases between them. This CDR3 region has 14 residues. CDR1 and CDR2 (germline): DFQATT, SNEGSKA (reference sequence). CDR3 residues: CSAPPGSRQETQYF. The CDR3 DNA reads TGCAGTGCTCCTCCGGGCAGCCGTCAAGAGACCCAGTACTTC.